The clone carrying this T cell receptor beta chain was seen a handful of times. Its cognate antigen is unknown. This specimen comes from a study of CD8 T cells in ankylosing spondylitis. Study observations and caveats: Matched synovial fluid from ankylosing spondylitis patients was reported to be enriched for disease-linked clones. Characteristic, it appeared, of ankylosing spondylitis blood was a TCR beta motif of eight highly homologous variants. Reports of some motif variants in reactive arthritis synovial fluid and blood predate this one.

CDR3 length equals 13 residues. Germline assignment: CDR1 SGHAT and CDR2 FQNNGV. Trimming stripped 4 bases from V and 5 bases from J, with 11 bases between. Scientists made TCR beta libraries using quantitative 5'-RACE with molecular barcodes. From the 5' RACE reads, TCRdb called clonotypes with MiXCR, one entry per CDR3 protein. The sample carries about 340,000 distinct CDR3 sequences, more than 20% recorded once. This receptor was obtained from a male donor with ankylosing spondylitis or in good health (not recorded which). The source material was blood, either unsorted or a sorted T cell fraction (not recorded which). This sequence joins TRBV11-2 and TRBJ2-5; D may be TRBD2 (5 bases). The DNA of the CDR3 is TGTGCCAGCAGCTCCCTTGAGGGCGAGACCCAGTACTTC. It codes for CASSSLEGETQYF. Filled out from reference TRBV11-2 and TRBJ2-5, the complete variable domain reads EAGVAQSPRYKIIEKRQSVAFWCNPISGHATLYWYQQILGQGPKLLIQFQNNGVVDDSQLPKDRFSAERLKGVDSTLKIQPAKLEDSAVYLCASSSLEGETQYFGPGTRLLVL.